This TCR beta chain was documented in a study of T-cell reconstitution after alpha-beta-depleted transplantation in children. Study-level results: A year post-transplant, T-cell counts and diversity derived mostly from newly produced T cells. As was reported, about two months after transplant, alpha-beta T cells came from several hundred expanded graft clones.

V was pared by 6 bases and J by 3 bases, with 4 bases of the junction left unmatched. The CDR3 sequence is 14 residues long. CDR1 and CDR2 (germline): MNHEY, SVGEGT. It was with unique molecular identifiers that the TCRbeta library was prepared. A single record per CDR3 protein comes from TCRdb applying MiXCR to the PCR reads. The sample comprises roughly 100,000 distinct CDR3 sequences, 7% to 8% of which are singletons, and about 17% rests with the top ten. This clonotype was detected many times. What it recognizes is unknown. The TCR sequence derives from a boy aged 2 to 10 with acute lymphoblastic leukemia, due to receive a stem cell transplant. The chain links TRBV6-2 or TRBV6-3 to TRBJ2-2, with TRBD1 matching 7 bases. Sequenced here: PBMCs, sampled before TCRalphabeta/CD19-depleted stem cell transplant. The chain's CDR3 is CASSYTGDTGELFF. In DNA, the CDR3 is TGTGCCAGCAGCTATACAGGGGACACCGGGGAGCTGTTTTTT.